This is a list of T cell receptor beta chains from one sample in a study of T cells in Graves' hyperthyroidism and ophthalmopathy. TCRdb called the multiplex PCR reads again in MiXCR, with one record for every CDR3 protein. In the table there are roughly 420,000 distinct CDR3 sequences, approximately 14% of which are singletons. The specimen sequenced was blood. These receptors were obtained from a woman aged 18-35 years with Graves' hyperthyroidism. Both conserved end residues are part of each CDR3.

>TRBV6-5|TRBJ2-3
CASSYGSASTDTQYF
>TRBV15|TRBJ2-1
CATSGDGKSSYNEQFF
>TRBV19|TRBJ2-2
CASSIGGANTGELFF
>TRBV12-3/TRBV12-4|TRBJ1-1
CASSFGQGAIFSTEAFF
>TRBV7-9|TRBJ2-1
CASSFSALAGGIYNEQFF
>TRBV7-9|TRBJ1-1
CASSLARRMDTEAFF
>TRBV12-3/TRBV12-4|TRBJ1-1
CASARGTEAFF
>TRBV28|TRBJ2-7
CASSTGQLYEQYF
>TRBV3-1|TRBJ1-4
CASSLGTREKLFF
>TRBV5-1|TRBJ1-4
CASSLASGTNEKLFF
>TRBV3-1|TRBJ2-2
CASSQRLAVSGELFF
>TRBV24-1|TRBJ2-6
CATGQRLRSGANVLTF
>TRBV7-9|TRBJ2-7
CASRDLGQAREQYF
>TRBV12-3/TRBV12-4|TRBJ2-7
CASSLGASYEQYF
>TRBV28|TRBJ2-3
CASSSPWTGGTDTQYF
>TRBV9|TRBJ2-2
CASSVAAGVVGELFF
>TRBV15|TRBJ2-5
CATSLQETQYF
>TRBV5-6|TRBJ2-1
CASSLVRLAVNNEQFF
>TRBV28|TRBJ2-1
CASSRLQEQFF
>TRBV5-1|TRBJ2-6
CASSSGQGGAPGANVLTF
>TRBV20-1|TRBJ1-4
CSAEDRRNNEKLFF
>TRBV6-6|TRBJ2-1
CASSYSRNYNEQFF
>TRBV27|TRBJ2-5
CASSLLSGARRETQYF
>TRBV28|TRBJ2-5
CASSLSGPPRETQYF
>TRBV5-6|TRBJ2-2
CASSLARQANTGELFF
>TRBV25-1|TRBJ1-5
CASSVSGGSNQPQHF
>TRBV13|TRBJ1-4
CASSLIQSNEKLFF
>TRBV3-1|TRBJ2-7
CASSQDDYEQYF